A selection of T cell receptor beta chains follows, all from one sample in a study of T cells in Graves' hyperthyroidism and ophthalmopathy. TCRdb re-derived calls from the multiplex PCR reads in MiXCR, one entry per CDR3 protein. Here the sample spans fewer than 600,000 distinct CDR3 sequences, approximately 15% being singletons. The sample consisted of blood. These receptors all stem from a woman aged 18 to 35 with Graves' hyperthyroidism. Each CDR3 is given with its conserved first and last residue. The D gene is left open where the match is weak. Some rows mark clone size as missing; the rest say once, few, many or name a class of expanded clone.

size | D | J | V | length | DNA | CDR3
. | TRBD2 | TRBJ2-3 | TRBV12-3/TRBV12-4 | 14 | TGTGCCAGCAGTTTTCGTCTAGCGGGAGATACGCAGTATTTT | CASSFRLAGDTQYF
. | . | TRBJ1-4 | TRBV7-6 | 16 | TGTGCCAGCAGCACTCACACCCCCCGGGGGGATGAAAAACTGTTTTTT | CASSTHTPRGDEKLFF
many | . | TRBJ1-1 | TRBV27 | 15 | TGTGCCAGCAGTTCAAGGGACGGCCGGAACACTGAAGCTTTCTTT | CASSSRDGRNTEAFF
. | TRBD1 | TRBJ2-1 | TRBV3-1 | 16 | TGTGCCAGCAGTCAGACAGGGAATGGTCACGCGGTAGAGCAGTTCTTC | CASSQTGNGHAVEQFF
. | . | TRBJ1-2 | TRBV20-1 | 10 | TGCAGTGCTAGAGCGCTTGGCTACACCTTC | CSARALGYTF
many | . | TRBJ1-2 | TRBV5-1 | 14 | TGCGCCAGCAGCTTGGCGGGGCTTCGACATGGCTACACCTTC | CASSLAGLRHGYTF
few | . | TRBJ1-1 | TRBV18 | 13 | TGTGCCAGCTCAACCGGACGGAACACTGAAGCTTTCTTT | CASSTGRNTEAFF
many | . | TRBJ1-4 | TRBV12-3/TRBV12-4 | 11 | TGTGCCAGCACCCAGGGTGAAAAACTGTTTTTT | CASTQGEKLFF
. | . | TRBJ1-2 | TRBV7-9 | 14 | TGTGCCAGCAGTCTAGGGACATCCCGCGGAGGCTACACCTTC | CASSLGTSRGGYTF
many | TRBD1 | TRBJ1-1 | TRBV12-3/TRBV12-4 | 17 | TGTGCCAGCAGTTACATAACCGGGACAGGGGTCAAGATAGAAGCTTTCTTT | CASSYITGTGVKIEAFF
many | . | TRBJ2-5 | TRBV29-1 | 13 | TGCAGCGTTCATCCAGGGAACCAAGAGACCCAGTACTTC | CSVHPGNQETQYF
many | . | TRBJ1-5 | TRBV12-3/TRBV12-4 | 18 | TGTGCCAGCAGACTCAGCAGGGGACACGACTATAGCAATCAGCCCCAGCATTTT | CASRLSRGHDYSNQPQHF
many | . | TRBJ1-2 | TRBV6-1 | 13 | TGTGCCAGCAGCGTCCGGGACATCTATGGCTACACCTTC | CASSVRDIYGYTF
many | TRBD1 | TRBJ1-1 | TRBV12-5 | 15 | TGTGCTAGTGGTCGAGGACAGGGGAGGGACACTGAAGCTTTCTTT | CASGRGQGRDTEAFF
once | TRBD2 | TRBJ2-3 | TRBV27 | 18 | TGTGCCAGCAGTTTATTTGGGACTAGCTACCCTAACGAAGATACGCAGTATTTT | CASSLFGTSYPNEDTQYF
. | . | TRBJ1-4 | TRBV29-1 | 15 | TGCAGCGTTGGGAGGGCAGGCTCAACTAATGAAAAACTGTTTTTT | CSVGRAGSTNEKLFF
many | . | TRBJ2-2 | TRBV7-3 | 14 | TGTGCCAGCAGACCTGACCTTAACACCGGGGAGCTGTTTTTT | CASRPDLNTGELFF
many | . | TRBJ1-5 | TRBV12-5 | 13 | TGTGCTAGTAGCGTCGTGCCCAATCAGCCCCAGCATTTT | CASSVVPNQPQHF
many | . | TRBJ1-2 | TRBV15 | 19 | TGTGCCACCAGCAGAGATCTCGCCCCCGGGACACCGATCCTCTATGGCTACACCTTC | CATSRDLAPGTPILYGYTF
few | . | TRBJ1-3 | TRBV12-3/TRBV12-4 | 15 | TGTGCCAGCAGTAGGGGCCAGAGCTCTGGAAACACCATATATTTT | CASSRGQSSGNTIYF
many | TRBD1 | TRBJ1-3 | TRBV7-3 | 17 | TGTGCCAGCAGCTTAAGGTCACCAGGGGGCGCTGGAAACACCATATATTTT | CASSLRSPGGAGNTIYF
few | TRBD1 | TRBJ1-4 | TRBV2 | 16 | TGTGCCATCACGGGACAGGGGGGACGGATTGATGAAAAACTGTTTTTT | CAITGQGGRIDEKLFF
few | . | TRBJ2-1 | TRBV7-3 | 12 | TGTGCCAGCAGCTTACCGTCGAGTGAGCAGTTCTTC | CASSLPSSEQFF
many | . | TRBJ2-5 | TRBV9 | 12 | TGTGCCAGCAGCTCAGCCAAAGAGACCCAGTACTTC | CASSSAKETQYF
few | . | TRBJ2-4 | TRBV9 | 16 | TGTGCCAGCAGCGTAGGGATAGCGGAGGCCAAAAACATTCAGTACTTC | CASSVGIAEAKNIQYF
few | TRBD2 | TRBJ2-1 | TRBV4-1 | 15 | TGCGCCAGCAGCCAGCGGGAGGGGACCTACAATGAGCAGTTCTTC | CASSQREGTYNEQFF
. | TRBD2 | TRBJ2-7 | TRBV11-2 | 14 | TGTGCCAGCAGCCTCCTGCTAGCGGGCTACGAGCAGTACTTC | CASSLLLAGYEQYF
many | . | TRBJ1-2 | TRBV6-1 | 14 | TGTGCCAGCAGTGCGAGGTCAGGGGCTGAGGGCTACACCTTC | CASSARSGAEGYTF
many | TRBD1 | TRBJ1-3 | TRBV2 | 15 | TGTGCCAGCATTCCAAGGGCAGGGGGCGAGAACACCATATATTTT | CASIPRAGGENTIYF
once | . | TRBJ2-3 | TRBV18 | 16 | TGTGCTAGCTCACCAAAGGAAACAGGAGGCACAGATACGCATTATTTT | CASSPKETGGTDTHYF
many | . | TRBJ1-2 | TRBV19 | 16 | TGTGCCAGTAGTAGATTCTCAAAGGGGGATAGCGATGGCTACACCTTC | CASSRFSKGDSDGYTF
many | . | TRBJ1-5 | TRBV7-8 | 15 | TGTGCCAGCAGCTTTCGCGACAGAGTCAATCAGCCCCAGCATTTT | CASSFRDRVNQPQHF
few | . | TRBJ1-1 | TRBV4-2 | 16 | TGTGCCAGCAGCCTCGAATTTACGCAGGGATTTGGTGAAGCTTTCTTT | CASSLEFTQGFGEAFF
many | TRBD2 | TRBJ2-1 | TRBV20-1 | 15 | TGCAGTGCCAGAAGGACTAGCGGGGGCTACAATGAGCAGTTCTTC | CSARRTSGGYNEQFF
many | . | TRBJ2-1 | TRBV11-2 | 12 | TGTGCCAGCAGCTTAAAATACAATGAGCAGTTCTTC | CASSLKYNEQFF
many | TRBD1 | TRBJ1-1 | TRBV19 | 17 | TGTGCCAGTACCGACGACAGGGGGCTGAGATTGAACACTGAAGCTTTCTTT | CASTDDRGLRLNTEAFF
few | TRBD2 | TRBJ2-7 | TRBV4-2 | 17 | TGTGCCAGCAGCCAAGGCGCTAGCGGGGAGTGGGCCGCCGAGCAGTACTTC | CASSQGASGEWAAEQYF
many | TRBD2 | TRBJ2-1 | TRBV6-1 | 15 | TGTGCCAGCAGTGAGCTGGGCGGGAGGGACAATGAGCAGTTCTTC | CASSELGGRDNEQFF
. | . | TRBJ1-4 | TRBV18 | 15 | TGTGCCAGCTCACTATCAAGGCAAAATAATGAAAAACTGTTTTTT | CASSLSRQNNEKLFF
few | TRBD2 | TRBJ2-3 | TRBV20-1 | 17 | TGCAGTGCTAGACCGGGGGGGCTAGCGGGAGTATCAGATACGCAGTATTTT | CSARPGGLAGVSDTQYF
. | . | TRBJ1-1 | TRBV12-3/TRBV12-4 | 14 | TGTGCCAGCAGTTTAGGGCAGTTGAACACTGAGGCTTCCTTT | CASSLGQLNTEASF
many | . | TRBJ2-2 | TRBV20-1 | 15 | TGCAGTGCTAGAAATTGGCCTGCGAACACCGGGGAGCTGTTTTTT | CSARNWPANTGELFF
many | . | TRBJ1-1 | TRBV7-9 | 14 | TGTGCCAGCGGACCCTACAGACAGAACACTGAAGCTTTCTTT | CASGPYRQNTEAFF
many | . | TRBJ1-1 | TRBV18 | 17 | TGTGCCAGCTCACAGATCTTCGCGGTAGGGGTGAACACTGAAGCTTTCTTT | CASSQIFAVGVNTEAFF
. | TRBD1 | TRBJ2-1 | TRBV20-1 | 14 | TGCAGTGCTAAGGACAGGTCCTCCTACAATGAGCAGTTCTTC | CSAKDRSSYNEQFF
few | . | TRBJ2-1 | TRBV6-1 | 16 | TGTGCCAGCAGTGAACGGATAGGGACTGCTCGCAATGAGCAGTTCTTC | CASSERIGTARNEQFF
many | . | TRBJ2-2 | TRBV18 | 16 | TGTGCCAGCTCACCCGGTCCAGGGCGGAACACCGGGGAGCTGTTTTTT | CASSPGPGRNTGELFF
many | TRBD2 | TRBJ2-1 | TRBV11-3 | 15 | TGTGCCAGCAGCTTAGCACCCGGGACTAGCGATGAGCAGTTCTTC | CASSLAPGTSDEQFF
many | . | TRBJ1-1 | TRBV30 | 14 | TGTGCCTGGAGTGTGACAGGAACGAACACTGAAGCTTTCTTT | CAWSVTGTNTEAFF
many | TRBD1 | TRBJ1-1 | TRBV4-1 | 14 | TGCGCCAGCAGCCATGGACAGGGGGCCACTGAAGCTTTCTTT | CASSHGQGATEAFF
many | TRBD2 | TRBJ2-1 | TRBV5-1 | 19 | TGCGCCAGCAGCTCGAGGACTAGCGGGAGGGAAGATACCTACAATGAGCAGTTCTTC | CASSSRTSGREDTYNEQFF
many | . | TRBJ1-3 | TRBV11-3 | 18 | TGTGCCAGCAGCTTAAGGGCGGTCCTGGGAATCTCTGGAAACACCATATATTTT | CASSLRAVLGISGNTIYF
. | TRBD1 | TRBJ2-2 | TRBV19 | 15 | TGTGCCAGTAGTATCTCCCGGGACAGGGCCGGGGAGCTGTTTTTT | CASSISRDRAGELFF
many | . | TRBJ1-1 | TRBV6-1 | 14 | TGTGCCAGCAGTGAATCACATCCGGACACTGAAGCTTTCTTT | CASSESHPDTEAFF
. | . | TRBJ1-2 | TRBV12-3/TRBV12-4 | 12 | TGTGCCAGCAGAAGGGTGAAGGCGGGCTACACCTTC | CASRRVKAGYTF